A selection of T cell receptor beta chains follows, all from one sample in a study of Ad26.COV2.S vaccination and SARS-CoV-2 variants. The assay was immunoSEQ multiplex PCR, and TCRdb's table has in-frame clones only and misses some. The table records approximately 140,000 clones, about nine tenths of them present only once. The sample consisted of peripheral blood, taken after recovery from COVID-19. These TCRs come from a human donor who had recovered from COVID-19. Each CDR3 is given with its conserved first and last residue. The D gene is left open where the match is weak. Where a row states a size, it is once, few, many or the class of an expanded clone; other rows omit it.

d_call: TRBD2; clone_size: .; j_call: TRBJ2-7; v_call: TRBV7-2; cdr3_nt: TGTGCCAGCAGCTTAGGCAGGGAGGGTCTCGAGCAGTACTTC; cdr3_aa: CASSLGREGLEQYF
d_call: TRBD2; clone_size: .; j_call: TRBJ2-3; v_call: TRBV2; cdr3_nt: TGTGCCAGCAGCGGGACTAGCGGGAGGACAGATACGCAGTATTTT; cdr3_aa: CASSGTSGRTDTQYF
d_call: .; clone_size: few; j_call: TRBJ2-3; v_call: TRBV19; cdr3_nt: TGTGCCAGTAGTATAAGAAGACCCACAGATACGCAGTATTTT; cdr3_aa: CASSIRRPTDTQYF
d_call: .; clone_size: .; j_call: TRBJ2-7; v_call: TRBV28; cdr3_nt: TGTGCCAGCAGTCCCTATCATATGGGGGAGCAGTACTTC; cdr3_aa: CASSPYHMGEQYF
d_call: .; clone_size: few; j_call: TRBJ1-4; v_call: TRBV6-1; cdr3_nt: TGTGCCAGCAGTGAACTGGGGCAACTGTTTTTT; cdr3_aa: CASSELGQLFF
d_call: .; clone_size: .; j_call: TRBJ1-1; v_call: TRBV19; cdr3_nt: TGTGCCAGCCGAAAGTCGGTTAGCCCTGAAGCTTTCTTT; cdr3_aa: CASRKSVSPEAFF
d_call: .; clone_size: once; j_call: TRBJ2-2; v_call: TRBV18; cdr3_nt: TGTGCCAGCTCACCACCGACTGTCGCGAACACCGGGGAGCTGTTTTTT; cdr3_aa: CASSPPTVANTGELFF
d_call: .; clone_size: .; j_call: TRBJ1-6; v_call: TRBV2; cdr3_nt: TGTGCCAGCAGGGGGACACGGCGGGGTTCACCCCTCCACTTT; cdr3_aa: CASRGTRRGSPLHF
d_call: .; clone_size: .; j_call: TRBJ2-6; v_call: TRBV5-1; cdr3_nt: TGCGCCAGCAGCTTGAGGTCTGGGGCCAACGTCCTGACTTTC; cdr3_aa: CASSLRSGANVLTF
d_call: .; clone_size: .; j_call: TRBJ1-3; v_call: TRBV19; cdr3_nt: TGTGCCATTAAGGACAGTCCTGGAAACACCATATATTTT; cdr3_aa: CAIKDSPGNTIYF
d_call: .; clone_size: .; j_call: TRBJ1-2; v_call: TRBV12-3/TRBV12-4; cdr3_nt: TGTGCCAGCAGTCAGGGGACCTATGGCTACACCTTC; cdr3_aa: CASSQGTYGYTF
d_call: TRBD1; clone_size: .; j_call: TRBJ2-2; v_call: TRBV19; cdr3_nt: TGTGCCAGTACCTCACGGGACAGCAACACCGGGGAGCTGTTTTTT; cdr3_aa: CASTSRDSNTGELFF
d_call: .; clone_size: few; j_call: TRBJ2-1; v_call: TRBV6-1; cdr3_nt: TGTGCCAGCAGTGAACGGGCAGGGGTGATCAATGAGCAGTTCTTC; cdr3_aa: CASSERAGVINEQFF
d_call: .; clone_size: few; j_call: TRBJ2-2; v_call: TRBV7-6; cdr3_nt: TGTGCCAGCAGCTTCTCGGTCGAGGAGGGCCCGAACACCGGGGAGCTGTTTTTT; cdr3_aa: CASSFSVEEGPNTGELFF
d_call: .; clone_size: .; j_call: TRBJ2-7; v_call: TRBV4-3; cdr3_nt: TGCGCCAGCAGCCAAGGGGGTAGAGGGTACGAGCAGTACTTC; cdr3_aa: CASSQGGRGYEQYF
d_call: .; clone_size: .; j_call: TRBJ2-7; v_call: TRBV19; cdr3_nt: TGTGCCAGTATGGGGGGTTTCGAGCAGTACTTC; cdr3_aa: CASMGGFEQYF
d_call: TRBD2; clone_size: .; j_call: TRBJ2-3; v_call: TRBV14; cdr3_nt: TGTGCCAGCAGCCAAGGGCGGGGGGGCCTAAATACGCAGTATTTT; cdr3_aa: CASSQGRGGLNTQYF
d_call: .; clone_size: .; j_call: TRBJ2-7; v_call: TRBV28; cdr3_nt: TGTGCCAGCAACTTACAGACCTACGAGCAGTACTTC; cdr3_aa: CASNLQTYEQYF
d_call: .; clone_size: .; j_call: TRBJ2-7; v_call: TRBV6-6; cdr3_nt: TGTGCCAGCACAGAGGAGAACGAGCAGTACTTC; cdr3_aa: CASTEENEQYF
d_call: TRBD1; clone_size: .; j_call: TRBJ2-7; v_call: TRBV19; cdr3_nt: TGTGCCAGTAGCCAAGGACAGGTTGAGCAGTACTTC; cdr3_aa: CASSQGQVEQYF
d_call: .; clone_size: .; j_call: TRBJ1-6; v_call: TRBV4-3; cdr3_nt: TGCGCCAGCAGCCAAGCGGCAGGGGAGAATTCACCCCTCCACTTT; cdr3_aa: CASSQAAGENSPLHF
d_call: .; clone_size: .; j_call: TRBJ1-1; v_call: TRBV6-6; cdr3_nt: TGTGCCAGCAGTTTATTCGTGAACACTGAAGCTTTCTTT; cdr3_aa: CASSLFVNTEAFF
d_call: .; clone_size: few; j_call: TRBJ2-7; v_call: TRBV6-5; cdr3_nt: TGTGCCAGCCAGGCGGCCCCACCTCGCGGCGAGCAGTACTTC; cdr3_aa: CASQAAPPRGEQYF
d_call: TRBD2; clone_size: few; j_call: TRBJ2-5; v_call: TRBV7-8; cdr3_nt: TGTGCCAGCAGCTCAAGACTAGCGGGACAAGAGACCCAGTACTTC; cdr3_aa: CASSSRLAGQETQYF
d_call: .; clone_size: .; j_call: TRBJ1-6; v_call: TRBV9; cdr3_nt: TGTGCCAGCAGCCCCTCTTTATCGGACGGGAATTCACCCCTCCACTTT; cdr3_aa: CASSPSLSDGNSPLHF
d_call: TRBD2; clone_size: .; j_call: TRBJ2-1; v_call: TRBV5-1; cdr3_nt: TGCGCCAGCGTTCCCCTAGCGGGGGTATACAATGAGCAGTTCTTC; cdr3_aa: CASVPLAGVYNEQFF
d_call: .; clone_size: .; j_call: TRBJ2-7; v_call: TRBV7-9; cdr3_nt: TGTGCCAGCAGCCCCGCGGGCGAGCAGTACTTC; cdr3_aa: CASSPAGEQYF
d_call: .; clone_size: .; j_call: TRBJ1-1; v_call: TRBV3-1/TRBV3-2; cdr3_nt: TGTGCCAGCAGCCCGGTGGTCAGGGTTGGGACTGAAGCTTTCTTT; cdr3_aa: CASSPVVRVGTEAFF